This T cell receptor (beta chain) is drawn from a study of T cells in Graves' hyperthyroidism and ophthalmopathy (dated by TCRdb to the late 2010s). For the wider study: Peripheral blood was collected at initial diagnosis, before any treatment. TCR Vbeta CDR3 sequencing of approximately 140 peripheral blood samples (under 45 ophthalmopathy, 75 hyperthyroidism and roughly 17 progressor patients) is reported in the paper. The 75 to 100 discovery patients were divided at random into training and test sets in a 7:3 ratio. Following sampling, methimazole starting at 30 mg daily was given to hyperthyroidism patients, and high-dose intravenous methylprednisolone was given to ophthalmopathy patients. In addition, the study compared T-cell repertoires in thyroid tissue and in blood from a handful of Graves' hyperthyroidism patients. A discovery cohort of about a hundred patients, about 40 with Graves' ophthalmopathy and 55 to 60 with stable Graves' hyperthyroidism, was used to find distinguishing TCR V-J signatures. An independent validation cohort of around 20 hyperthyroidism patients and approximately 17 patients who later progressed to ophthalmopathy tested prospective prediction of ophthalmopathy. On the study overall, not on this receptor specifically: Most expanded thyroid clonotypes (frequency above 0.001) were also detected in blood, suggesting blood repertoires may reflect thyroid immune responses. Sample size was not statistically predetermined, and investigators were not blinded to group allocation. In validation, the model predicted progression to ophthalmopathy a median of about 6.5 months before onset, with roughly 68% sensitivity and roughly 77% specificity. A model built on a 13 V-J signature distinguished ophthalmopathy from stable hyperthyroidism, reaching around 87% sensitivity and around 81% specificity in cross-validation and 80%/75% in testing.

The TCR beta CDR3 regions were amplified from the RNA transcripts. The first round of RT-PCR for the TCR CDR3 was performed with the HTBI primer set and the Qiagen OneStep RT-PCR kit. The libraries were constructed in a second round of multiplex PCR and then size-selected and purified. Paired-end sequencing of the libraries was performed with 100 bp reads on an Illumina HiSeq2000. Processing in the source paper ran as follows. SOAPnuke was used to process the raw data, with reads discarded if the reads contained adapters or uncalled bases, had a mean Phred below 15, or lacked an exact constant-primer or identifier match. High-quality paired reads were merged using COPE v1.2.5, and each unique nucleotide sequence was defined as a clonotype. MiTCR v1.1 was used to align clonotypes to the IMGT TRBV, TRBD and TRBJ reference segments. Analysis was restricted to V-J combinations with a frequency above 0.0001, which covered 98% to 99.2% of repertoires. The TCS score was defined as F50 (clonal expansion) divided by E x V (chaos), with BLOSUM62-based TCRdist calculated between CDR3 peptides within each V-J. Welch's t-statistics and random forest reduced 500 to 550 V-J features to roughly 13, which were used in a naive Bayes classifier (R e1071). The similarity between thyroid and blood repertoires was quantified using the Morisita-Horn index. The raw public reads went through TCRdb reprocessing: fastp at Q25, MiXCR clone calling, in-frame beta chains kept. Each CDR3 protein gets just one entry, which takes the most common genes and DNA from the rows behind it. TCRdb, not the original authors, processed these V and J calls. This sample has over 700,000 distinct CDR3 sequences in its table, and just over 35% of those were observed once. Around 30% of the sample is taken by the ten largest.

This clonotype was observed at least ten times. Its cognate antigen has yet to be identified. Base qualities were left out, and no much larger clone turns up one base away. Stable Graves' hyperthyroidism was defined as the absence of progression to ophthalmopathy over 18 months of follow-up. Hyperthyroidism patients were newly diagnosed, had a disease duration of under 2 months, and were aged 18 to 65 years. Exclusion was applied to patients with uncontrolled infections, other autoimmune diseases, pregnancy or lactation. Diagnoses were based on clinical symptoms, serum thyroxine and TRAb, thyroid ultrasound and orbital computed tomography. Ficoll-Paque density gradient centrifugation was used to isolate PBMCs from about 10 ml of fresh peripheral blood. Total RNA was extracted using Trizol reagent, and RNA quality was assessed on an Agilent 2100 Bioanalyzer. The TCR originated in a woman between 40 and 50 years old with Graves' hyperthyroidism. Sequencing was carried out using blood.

The CDR3 sequence is CASSVQGWQPQHF. The DNA sequence is TGTGCCAGCAGCGTGCAGGGGTGGCAGCCCCAGCATTTT. This chain joins TRBV9 to TRBJ1-5; TRBD1 is possibly the D segment (6 matching bases). The CDR3, cysteine through phenylalanine, is 13 amino acids long. Left in the record is the CDR3 DNA by itself, 39 bases read in frame from the first base. V lost 2 bases and J lost 7 bases; the stretch between them is 10 bases long. In the germline V gene, CDR1 corresponds to SGDLS and CDR2 to YYNGEE.